The sequence of this TCR beta chain was determined in a study of OX40 agonist ivuxolimab in advanced cancers. As for the study in general: Hepatocellular carcinoma, melanoma, renal cell or head and neck cancer was diagnosed in the dose-escalation patients. Study-wide points: More expanded clones were seen, on average, in CD8+ T cells than in CD4+.

Generated by immunoSEQ multiplex PCR, the TCRdb table keeps only in-frame clones and is missing some. The table lists about 64,000 clones, 75% to 95% of them singletons. Collection of blood occurred at baseline, at cycle 4 day 1, and at cycle 7 day 1. In the case of this clone: Antigen: not known.

Losses at the gene ends were 7 bases for V and 4 bases for J; bases not matched to a gene: 4. The CDR3 covers 13 residues. Germline V gene data show CDR1 as WSHSY and CDR2 as SAAADI. The sequence was obtained from an adult with an advanced solid tumor such as melanoma, head and neck, liver or kidney cancer. This chain connects TRBV10-2 to TRBJ2-3; the match to TRBD1 covers 8 bases. This sample comprised CD4+ or CD8+ T cells sorted from blood, obtained in a trial of the OX40 agonist ivuxolimab. The CDR3 DNA is TGCGCCAGCAACCCAGGGGGCGCAGATACGCAGTATTTT. Translated, it gives CASNPGGADTQYF.